This T cell receptor beta chain was documented in a study of blood T cell repertoires in COVID-19. Study-level background: Spain, Italy and the United States supplied samples that represented acute and convalescent COVID-19. T cells, B-cell-depleted T cells, or PBMCs provided the cDNA or gDNA that served as material.

J was trimmed by 6 bases and V by 1 base; bases with no gene match: 16. The CDR3 spans 18 residues. Germline CDR1 is SGHTS and CDR2 is YDEGEE. Sequencing was performed with immunoSEQ multiplex PCR; in TCRdb, only in-frame clones are kept and a portion is missing. The sample yields around 130,000 clones, 82% seen once. The sequenced sample was peripheral blood. This sequence originates from an older woman with acute or convalescent COVID-19. The gene calls are TRBV5-8 and TRBJ2-1, with TRBD2 matching over 7 bases. The CDR3 DNA sequence: TGTGCCAGCAGCTTGAAGACTAGCAGGGAGGGGCAACGCAATGAGCAGTTCTTC. It specifies CASSLKTSREGQRNEQFF.